Below, 24 T cell receptor beta chains from the same sample are listed, as sequenced in a study of CD8+ T cells in alopecia areata (dated by TCRdb to 2016 to 2018). Libraries were built with the immunoSEQ multiplex PCR assay. To provide template for TCR sequencing, every sample had RNA extracted and reverse transcribed into cDNA. TCRdb's version of the immuneACCESS table is confined to in-frame rearrangements and falls short of the full clone set. An unresolved V gene accounts for under half of the shortfall where checked; the remainder is of unknown origin. The data for this sample show approximately 300,000 clones, each detected more than once. 1.2% of the sample goes to the ten largest clones. Pooled mouse cutaneous lymph node cells were stained for CD4, CD8alpha, NKG2D, NKG2ACE and other markers and were then sorted on a BD Influx. Material for sequencing was CD4+ T cells sorted from a lymph node. The source of these receptors is a C3H/HeJ mouse with alopecia areata. Mice from this strain have the MHC haplotype H2-k.

For this clone: Genes and germline are mouse. The read stops 4 residues short of the end of the CDR3; the missing end is completed from the germline J gene. The chain couples TRBV5 to TRBJ2-1, with TRBD2 matching over 7 bases. This CDR3 has 16 residues. Germline loops: CDR1 LGHNA, CDR2 YNLKQL (reference sequence). V shed 0 bases, J shed 3 bases, and the junction held 5 bases outside the gene matches. The CDR3 spells CASSQDPGGPYAEQFF. The DNA read from the CDR3 is TGTGCCAGCAGCCAAGATCCTGGGGGACCCTATGCT.

This clone appeared a few times. Mouse names are used for the genes. The read is 3 residues too short to cover the CDR3 end, so that end is filled in from the germline J gene. V usage is TRBV13-2 and J usage is TRBJ1-6; TRBD1 agrees at 7 bases. TRBJ1-6 belongs to the ORF category, with a function that is uncertain. Losses at the gene ends were 5 bases for V and 3 bases for J; bases not matched to a gene: 5. The CDR3 covers 15 residues. Germline V gene sequence: CDR1 NNHNN, CDR2 SYGAGS (reference sequence). CDR3 bases read: TGTGCCAGCGGGCCCGACAGGGTCTATAATTCGCCC. Amino acid sequence: CASGPDRVYNSP. The whole CDR3 is CASGPDRVYNSPLYF.

On this clone itself: All gene names here are mouse names. The CDR3 goes on 3 residues after the read ends, and that part is filled in from the germline J gene. The chain uses TRBV1 and TRBJ1-6; 9 bases are shared with TRBD1. TRBJ1-6 is labeled an ORF, and its function is uncertain. V shed 4 bases and J 4 bases; nucleotides not matched to a gene: 2. The CDR3 covers 15 residues. In germline, CDR1 is NSQYPW, CDR2 LRSPGD (reference sequence). CDR3 DNA, as far as it was read: TGCACCTGCAGTGGGACAGGGGATTATAATTCGCCC. It encodes CTCSGTGDYNSP. The full CDR3 sequence reads CTCSGTGDYNSPLYF.

Note on this clone: Mouse gene names apply. Read data end 4 residues before the CDR3 end; the end is taken from the germline J gene. The chain uses TRBV13-3 and TRBJ2-1; 8 nucleotides agree with TRBD1. V was pared by 2 bases and J by 5 bases, with 3 bases of the junction left unmatched. Per germline, CDR1 NNHDY and CDR2 SYVADS. The CDR3 has 14 residues. This CDR3 reads CASSDQGAHAEQFF. CDR3 bases read: TGTGCCAGCAGTGACCAGGGGGCACATGCT.

This clone has only a few counts. Gene labels here are mouse ones. Coverage ceases 4 residues before the CDR3 finishes, and the germline J gene fills in the end. The chain has TRBV13-2 and TRBJ2-5; maybe TRBD1 (5 bases). CDR3 length: 15 amino acids. CDR1 is NNHNN, CDR2 SYGAGS, per germline (reference sequence). V was cut by 0 bases and J by 0 bases, with 8 bases left in between. The CDR3 bases that were read are TGTGCCAGCGGTGATGAGACAGTTAACCAAGAC. Translating it yields CASGDETVNQD. From start to end, the CDR3 is CASGDETVNQDTQYF.

This clone was found a few times. Gene labels here are mouse ones. The observed sequence ends 4 residues before the CDR3 terminus, with the missing tail filled in from the germline J gene. V is TRBV31 and J is TRBJ2-3, with D possibly being TRBD1 (7 bases). The germline CDR1 and CDR2 sequences are GKSSPN and SITVG. This CDR3 spans 15 amino acids. V shed 0 bases and J shed 1 base, with 11 bases lying between them. CDR3 DNA, as far as it was read: TGTGCCTGGAGTCTAGAGGGGGCGGGTGCAGAA. As protein: CAWSLEGAGAE. The full-length CDR3 reads as CAWSLEGAGAETLYF.

This clone was seen more than once but under ten times. The genes and germline here are from mouse. The read ends 4 residues shy of where the CDR3 ends; the end is completed using the germline J gene. Additional DNA sequences in this sample encode the identical CDR3. The chain combines TRBV5 with TRBJ2-5, with 7 bases aligning to TRBD1. Germline CDR1 and CDR2: LGHNA and YNLKQL (reference sequence). CDR3 length equals 15 residues. Trimming removed 3 bases from V and 0 bases from J; junction bases left unmatched: 3. This CDR3 reads CASSQQGVNQDTQYF. The part of the CDR3 DNA that was read is TGTGCCAGCAGCCAGCAGGGGGTTAACCAAGAC.

This clone has only a few counts. The listed genes are named as in mouse. With the read ending 4 residues before the CDR3 end, the germline J gene is used to fill in that end. Other DNA sequences from this sample encode an identical CDR3 as well. The J gene is TRBJ1-1, the V gene TRBV19; possible D gene TRBD1, 5 bases. The CDR3 totals 14 residues. The V end was cut by 0 bases, the J end by 1 base, with 7 bases between. Germline V lookup: CDR1 FNHDT, CDR2 SITEND (reference sequence). This chain's CDR3 is CASSIGTKNTEVFF. The sequenced CDR3 bases are TGTGCCAGCAGTATAGGGACAAAAAACACA.

This clone showed up just a few times. Gene names refer to mouse genes. With the read ending 4 residues before the CDR3 end, the germline J gene is used to fill in that end. The sample holds other DNA sequences that translate to the same CDR3. This rearrangement joins TRBV13-3 to TRBJ2-3; 11 bases align to TRBD2. The CDR3 sequence is 13 residues long. The germline V gene has CDR1 NNHDY and CDR2 SYVADS. Here the CDR3 reads CASTGTGGETLYF. The sequenced CDR3 bases are TGTGCCAGCACCGGGACTGGGGGAGAA.

About this clone: Here the gene names and germline are mouse. The sequence runs out 4 residues before the end of the CDR3; the remainder is reconstructed from the germline J gene. The V gene is TRBV19, the J gene TRBJ1-2; D is possibly TRBD1 (5 bases). Germline CDR1 is FNHDT and CDR2 is SITEND (reference sequence). The CDR3 extends over 13 amino acids. V dropped 2 bases and J dropped 4 bases, with 9 bases sitting between them. The sequenced part of the CDR3 DNA is TGTGCCAGCAGTATCCGGGGGGTCTCC. This codes for CASSIRGVS. The full CDR3 sequence reads CASSIRGVSDYTF.

Of note for this clone: Genes and germline come from the mouse. The CDR3 is cut off 4 residues early in the read; its end comes from the germline J gene. This specimen includes other DNA sequences encoding the same CDR3. V usage is TRBV13-3 and J usage is TRBJ1-2; 9 bases line up with TRBD1. The CDR3 runs 14 residues. The trim removed 1 base at V and 3 bases at J, leaving 1 base unmatched. CDR1 and CDR2 (germline): NNHDY, SYVADS. This chain's CDR3 is CASSDRDRDSDYTF. CDR3 DNA, as far as it was read: TGTGCCAGCAGTGATAGGGACAGGGACTCC.

Turning to this clone: Germline and genes here are mouse. The read finishes 3 residues shy of the CDR3 end, and the germline J gene is used to complete it. J is TRBJ1-6 and V is TRBV5; D remains unclear. TRBJ1-6 falls under the ORF class, with uncertain function. This CDR3 is 15 amino acids long. The V gene's germline CDR1 is LGHNA and CDR2 YNLKQL (reference sequence). Deletions cut 4 bases from V and 0 bases from J, with 7 bases between. The CDR3 sequence: CASSPHNSYNSPLYF. The CDR3 bases that were read are TGTGCCAGCAGCCCCCACAATTCCTATAATTCGCCC.

This clone was detected only a few times. Each gene name is a mouse one. The read comes to an end 4 residues before the CDR3 does, leaving the germline J gene to fill in the end. This rearrangement joins TRBV13-2 to TRBJ2-5; D is possibly TRBD1 (6 bases). In germline, CDR1 is NNHNN, CDR2 SYGAGS (reference sequence). V gave up 3 bases and J gave up 0 bases, with 11 bases separating them. The CDR3 runs 15 residues. The CDR3 DNA, read in part, is TGTGCCAGCGGTGGCAACAGGGCTAACCAAGAC. It yields the protein CASGGNRANQD. The full-length CDR3 reads as CASGGNRANQDTQYF.

This clone was detected only a few times. Possible read error: a much larger clone is one base away. The genes are named according to mouse. The observed sequence ends 4 residues before the CDR3 terminus, with the missing tail filled in from the germline J gene. The chain is built from TRBV19 and TRBJ2-2; TRBD2 aligns across 8 bases. The CDR3 extends over 15 amino acids. With V trimmed by 4 bases and J by 0 bases, 2 bases remained unmatched. Germline V gives CDR1 FNHDT, CDR2 SITEND (reference sequence). The CDR3 DNA, read in part, is TGTGCCAGCAGTCTACTGGGGGCAAACACCGGG. Translation gives CASSLLGANTG. In full, the CDR3 is CASSLLGANTGQLYF.

Remarks on this clone: Mouse gene names apply. The CDR3 end falls 3 residues outside the read, so it is completed with the germline J gene. The J gene is TRBJ1-6, the V gene TRBV5; D is possibly TRBD1 (5 bases). TRBJ1-6 is an ORF; its function is uncertain. In germline, CDR1 is LGHNA, CDR2 YNLKQL (reference sequence). The V end lost 0 bases, the J end lost 8 bases, and 14 bases lay between the germline ends. This CDR3 is 16 amino acids long. CDR3 region: CASSQEAGMVDSPLYF. The part of the CDR3 DNA that was read is TGTGCCAGCAGCCAAGAGGCAGGGATGGTGGATTCGCCC.

Notes on this clone: The genes and germline here are from mouse. The CDR3 is cut off 4 residues early in the read; its end comes from the germline J gene. The chain employs TRBV1 and TRBJ2-7, with 7 bases identical to TRBD2. Trimming cost V 3 bases and J 1 base; bases outside gene matches: 6. From germline, CDR1 is NSQYPW and CDR2 LRSPGD (reference sequence). The CDR3 length is 15 residues. The CDR3 loop is CTCSATTGLSYEQYF. CDR3 bases read: TGCACCTGCAGTGCCACGACTGGGTTATCCTAT. Together with reference TRBV1 and TRBJ2-7, the CDR3 gives the full variable domain: VTLLEQNPRWRLVPRGQAVNLRCILKNSQYPWMSWYQQDLQKQLQWLFTLRSPGDKEVKSLPGADYLATRVTDTELRLQVANMSQGRTLYCTCSATTGLSYEQYFGPGTRLTVL.

This clone appeared a few times. Gene labels here are mouse ones. The CDR3 end is not reached by the read, which stops 4 residues before it; the germline J gene fills it in. J is TRBJ1-1 and V is TRBV5, with TRBD1 identical over 11 bases. CDR3 size: 15 residues. With V trimmed by 4 bases and J by 1 base, 2 bases remained unmatched. Germline V gene lookup returns CDR1 LGHNA and CDR2 YNLKQL (reference sequence). Here the CDR3 reads CASSPGTGGNTEVFF. Partial CDR3 DNA: TGTGCCAGCAGCCCCGGGACAGGGGGGAACACA.

Only a few counts were recorded for this clone. Germline and genes: mouse. The covered CDR3 bases are TGTGCCAGCAGCCAGGACAGGGGGAAGTAT. Its protein product is CASSQDRGKY. The complete CDR3 protein is CASSQDRGKYEQYF. The chain carries TRBV5 and TRBJ2-7, with TRBD1 matching over 10 bases. The read ends 4 residues shy of where the CDR3 ends; the end is completed using the germline J gene. This CDR3 contains 14 residues. Germline loops: CDR1 LGHNA, CDR2 YNLKQL (reference sequence).

This clone has only a few counts. The germline and genes are mouse ones. The read stops 4 residues short of the end of the CDR3; the missing end is completed from the germline J gene. Different DNA sequences within this sample yield the same CDR3. This chain joins TRBV31 and TRBJ1-1; D is perhaps TRBD1 (5 bases). Germline V gene data show CDR1 as GKSSPN and CDR2 as SITVG. The ends were cut back, 0 bases at V and 1 base at J, with 6 bases in the middle. The CDR3 runs to 13 residues. CDR3 DNA (partial): TGTGCCTGGAGTCTAGGGGTAAACACA. This translates into CAWSLGVNT. The full CDR3 protein is CAWSLGVNTEVFF.

Notes on this clone: Mouse names are used for the genes. The read is 4 residues too short to cover the CDR3 end, so that end is filled in from the germline J gene. This same CDR3 is encoded by further DNA sequences in the sample. The chain couples TRBV5 to TRBJ2-1, with TRBD1 matching 8 bases. CDR1 is LGHNA, CDR2 YNLKQL, per germline (reference sequence). The J segment lost 1 base and the V segment lost 2 bases, leaving 1 base of the junction unmatched. The CDR3 spans 15 residues. CDR3 sequence reads: CASSQTGGNYAEQFF. The part of the CDR3 DNA that was read is TGTGCCAGCAGCCAAACAGGGGGGAACTATGCT.

In regard to this clone: Gene names follow the mouse nomenclature. The observed sequence ends 4 residues before the CDR3 terminus, with the missing tail filled in from the germline J gene. This chain uses TRBV2 with TRBJ1-2; TRBD1 is a possible D gene (5 bases). The V gene's germline CDR1 is LGHNA and CDR2 YSYQKL. The CDR3 loop spans 14 amino acids. The part of the CDR3 DNA that was read is TGTGCCAGCAGCCAAGCCAGGGTGGTTTCC. Its translation is CASSQARVVS. The entire CDR3 protein is CASSQARVVSDYTF. Combining the CDR3 with reference TRBV2 and TRBJ1-2 gives the whole variable domain DPKIIQKPKYLVAVTGSEKILICEQYLGHNAMYWYRQSAKKPLEFMFSYSYQKLMDNQTASSRFQPQSSKKNHLDLQITALKPDDSATYFCASSQARVVSDYTFGSGTRLLVI.

This clone turned up a few times. The genes and germline here are from mouse. The read ends 4 residues shy of where the CDR3 ends; the end is completed using the germline J gene. The same CDR3 can be traced to other DNA sequences in this sample. This sequence joins TRBV13-1 and TRBJ2-5; D perhaps matches TRBD2 (7 bases). The CDR3 spans 13 residues. Germline CDR1 NSHNY, CDR2 SYGAGN. CDR3 DNA, as far as it was read: TGTGCCAGCAGTGATGAGGGGGGGGAC. It codes for CASSDEGGD. The entire CDR3 reads CASSDEGGDTQYF.

This clone came up a few times. Gene names denote mouse genes. From the germline J gene comes the end of the CDR3, since the read stops 4 residues before it. This chain joins TRBV13-1 and TRBJ1-2, with 11 bases matching TRBD1. This CDR3 is built from 16 residues. Losses at the gene ends were 4 bases for V and 0 bases for J; bases not matched to a gene: 5. Germline loops: CDR1 NSHNY, CDR2 SYGAGN. The DNA read from the CDR3 is TGTGCCAGCAGTCGGGGACAGGGGGTTGCAAACTCC. Its translation: CASSRGQGVANS. The full CDR3 sequence reads CASSRGQGVANSDYTF.

A word on this clone: Each gene name is a mouse one. The CDR3 protein is CASSIRAGGHDYTF. CDR3 DNA, as far as it was read: TGTGCCAGCAGTATAAGGGCAGGGGGCCAC. The chain is built from TRBV19 and TRBJ1-2, with TRBD1 identical over 8 bases. The read terminates 4 residues ahead of where the CDR3 ends, so the germline J gene completes it. This CDR3 is built from 14 residues. Germline V gene sequence: CDR1 FNHDT, CDR2 SITEND (reference sequence).